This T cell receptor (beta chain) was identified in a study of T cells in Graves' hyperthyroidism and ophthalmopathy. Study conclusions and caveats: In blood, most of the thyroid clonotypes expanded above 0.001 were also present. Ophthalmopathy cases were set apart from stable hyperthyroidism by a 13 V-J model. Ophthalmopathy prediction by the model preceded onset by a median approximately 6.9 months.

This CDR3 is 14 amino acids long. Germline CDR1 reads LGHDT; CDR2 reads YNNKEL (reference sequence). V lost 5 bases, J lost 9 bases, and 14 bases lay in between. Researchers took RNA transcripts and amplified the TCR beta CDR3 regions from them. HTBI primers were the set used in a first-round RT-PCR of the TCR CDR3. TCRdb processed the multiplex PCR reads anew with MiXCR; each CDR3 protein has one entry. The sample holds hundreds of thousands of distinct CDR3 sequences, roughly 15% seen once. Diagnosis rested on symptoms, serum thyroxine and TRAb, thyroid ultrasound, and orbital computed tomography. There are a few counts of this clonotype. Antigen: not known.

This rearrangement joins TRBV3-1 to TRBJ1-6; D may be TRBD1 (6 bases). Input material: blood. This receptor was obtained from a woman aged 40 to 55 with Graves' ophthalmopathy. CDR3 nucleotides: TGTGCCAGCAGCGGCTGGGACACTCCTTCACCCCTCCACTTT. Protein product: CASSGWDTPSPLHF.